This TCR beta chain was recovered during a study of regulatory T cells in long-lasting Graves disease. Arm-PCR of CDR3 regions and iRepertoire HTBI primers were used to build TCR beta libraries. TCRdb re-called the multiplex PCR reads through MiXCR, storing one row per CDR3 protein. The sample holds a few hundred thousand distinct CDR3 sequences, approximately 25% seen once. Specified time point: persistent/refractory GD, antithyroid drugs over 5 years with positive TRAb. PBMC-extracted RNA yielded the TCR library. Graves' disease was diagnosed by American Thyroid Association guidelines. Per the germline V gene, CDR1 is SEHNR and CDR2 is FQNEAQ (reference sequence). The J segment lost 1 base and the V segment lost 4 bases, leaving 3 bases of the junction unmatched. This CDR3 is built from 15 residues. This clonotype was recorded once.

This chain uses TRBV7-9 with TRBJ2-2, with TRBD1 matching 7 bases. This clonotype was sampled from a woman in her forties with Graves disease. Sequencing was performed on peripheral blood mononuclear cells (PBMCs), taken when the disease was refractory, from a patient treated with antithyroid drugs. The CDR3 protein is CASSSRDRNTGELFF. In DNA form, the CDR3 reads TGTGCCAGCAGCTCCCGGGACAGGAACACCGGGGAGCTGTTTTTT.